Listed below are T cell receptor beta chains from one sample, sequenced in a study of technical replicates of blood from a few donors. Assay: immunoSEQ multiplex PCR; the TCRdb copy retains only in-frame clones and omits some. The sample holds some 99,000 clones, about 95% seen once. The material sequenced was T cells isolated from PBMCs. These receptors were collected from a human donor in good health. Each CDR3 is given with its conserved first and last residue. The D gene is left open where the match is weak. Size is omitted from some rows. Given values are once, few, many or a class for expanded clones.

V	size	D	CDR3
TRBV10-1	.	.	CASSVSRGMNTEAFF
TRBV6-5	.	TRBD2	CASSYSIGGAGETQYF
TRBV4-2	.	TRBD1	CASSHNPSTGLNSPLHF
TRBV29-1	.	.	CSVSTGNSYEQYF
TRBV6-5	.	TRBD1	CASRWDRGPGELFF
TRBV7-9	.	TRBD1	CASRRSGQGFTGANVLTF
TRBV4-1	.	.	CASSHTLQENSDTQYF
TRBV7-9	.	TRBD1	CASNLIKTGTGLDEQYF
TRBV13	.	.	CASSSHEGLTSASSREQFF
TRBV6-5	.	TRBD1	CASSSGWDRGSEQYF
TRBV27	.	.	CASSHKGQVNQPQHF
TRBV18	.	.	CASSPRQGSTGELFF
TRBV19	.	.	CASSTFVTGVGNQPQHF
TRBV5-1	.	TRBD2	CASSLGASGGSYEQYF
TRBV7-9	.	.	CASNARGAGELFF
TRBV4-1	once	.	CASSQVVGGYEQYF
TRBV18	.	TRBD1	CASSPPRGQGVGEQYF
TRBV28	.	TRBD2	CASSTLGTRADEQFF
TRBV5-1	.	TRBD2	CASSWTSGRAYNEQFF
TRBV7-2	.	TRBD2	CASSPRSGGAAGELFF
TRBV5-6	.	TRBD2	CASSLGPAGWGETQYF
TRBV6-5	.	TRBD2	CASSSAGGREQYF
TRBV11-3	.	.	CASSLTGANTGELFF
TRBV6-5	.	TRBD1	CASRQGATGNTIYF
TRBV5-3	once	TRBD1	CASSPLDRDNSPLHF
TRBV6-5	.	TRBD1	CASSFPRDRDGKLFF
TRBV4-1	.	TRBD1	CASSPGQFNEKLFF
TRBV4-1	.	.	CASSQNRAGNTIYF
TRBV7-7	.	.	CASSLPQGLNTEAFF
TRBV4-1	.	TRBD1	CASRPPGQGAPGANVLTF
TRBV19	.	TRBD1	CASGDRGRDTQYF
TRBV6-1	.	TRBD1	CASREGQMNTEAFF